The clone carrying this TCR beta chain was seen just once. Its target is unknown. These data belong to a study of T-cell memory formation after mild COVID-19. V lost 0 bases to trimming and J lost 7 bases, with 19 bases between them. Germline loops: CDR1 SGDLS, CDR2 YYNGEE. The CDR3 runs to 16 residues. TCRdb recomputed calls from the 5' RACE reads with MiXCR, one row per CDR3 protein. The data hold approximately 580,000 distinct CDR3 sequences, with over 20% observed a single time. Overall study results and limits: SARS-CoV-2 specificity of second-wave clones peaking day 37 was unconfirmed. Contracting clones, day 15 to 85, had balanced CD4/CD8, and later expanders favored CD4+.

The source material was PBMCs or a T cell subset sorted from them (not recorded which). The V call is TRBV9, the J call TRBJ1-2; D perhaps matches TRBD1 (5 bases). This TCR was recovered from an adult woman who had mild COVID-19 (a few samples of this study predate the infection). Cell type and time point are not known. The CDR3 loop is CASSVGDLPLGFGYTF. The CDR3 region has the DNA TGTGCCAGCAGCGTAGGGGACCTTCCTCTAGGGTTTGGCTACACCTTC.